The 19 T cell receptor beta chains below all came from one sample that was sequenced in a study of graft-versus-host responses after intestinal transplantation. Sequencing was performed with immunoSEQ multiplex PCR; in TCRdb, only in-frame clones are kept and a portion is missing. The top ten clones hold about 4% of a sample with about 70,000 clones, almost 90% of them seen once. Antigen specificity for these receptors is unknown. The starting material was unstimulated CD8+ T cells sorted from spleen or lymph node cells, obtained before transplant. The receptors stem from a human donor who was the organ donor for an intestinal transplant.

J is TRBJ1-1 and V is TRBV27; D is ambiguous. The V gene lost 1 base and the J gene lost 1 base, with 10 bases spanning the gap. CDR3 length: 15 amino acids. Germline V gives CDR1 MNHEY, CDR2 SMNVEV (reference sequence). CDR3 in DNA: TGTGCCAGCAGTTTATACGGGGAGGGGAACACTGAAGCTTTCTTT. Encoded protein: CASSLYGEGNTEAFF.

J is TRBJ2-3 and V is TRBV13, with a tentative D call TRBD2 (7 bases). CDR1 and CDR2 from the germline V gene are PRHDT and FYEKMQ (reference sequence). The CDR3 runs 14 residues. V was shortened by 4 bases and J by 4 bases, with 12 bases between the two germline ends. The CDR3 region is CASSWGGRSDTQYF. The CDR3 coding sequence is TGTGCCAGCAGCTGGGGGGGCCGGTCAGATACGCAGTATTTT. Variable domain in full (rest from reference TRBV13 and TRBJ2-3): AAGVIQSPRHLIKEKRETATLKCYPIPRHDTVYWYQQGPGQDPQFLISFYEKMQSDKGSIPDRFSAQQFSDYHSELNMSSLELGDSALYFCASSWGGRSDTQYFGPGTRLTVL.

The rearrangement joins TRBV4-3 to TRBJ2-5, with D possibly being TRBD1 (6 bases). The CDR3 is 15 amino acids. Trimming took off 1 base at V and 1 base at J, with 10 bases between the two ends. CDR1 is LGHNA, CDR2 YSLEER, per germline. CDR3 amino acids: CASSQGTGFQETQYF. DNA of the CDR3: TGCGCCAGCAGCCAAGGCACAGGGTTCCAAGAGACCCAGTACTTC.

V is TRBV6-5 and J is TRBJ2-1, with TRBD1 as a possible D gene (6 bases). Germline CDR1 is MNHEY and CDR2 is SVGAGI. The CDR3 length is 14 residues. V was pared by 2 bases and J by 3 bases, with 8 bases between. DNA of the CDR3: TGTGCCAGCAGTTACCGGGACATCTACAATGAGCAGTTCTTC. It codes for CASSYRDIYNEQFF.

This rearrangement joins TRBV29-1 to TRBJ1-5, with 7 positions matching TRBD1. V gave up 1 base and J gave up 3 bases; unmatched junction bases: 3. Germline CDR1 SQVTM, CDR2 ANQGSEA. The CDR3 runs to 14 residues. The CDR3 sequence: CSVEGDSPNQPQHF. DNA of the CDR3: TGCAGCGTTGAAGGGGACAGTCCCAATCAGCCCCAGCATTTT.

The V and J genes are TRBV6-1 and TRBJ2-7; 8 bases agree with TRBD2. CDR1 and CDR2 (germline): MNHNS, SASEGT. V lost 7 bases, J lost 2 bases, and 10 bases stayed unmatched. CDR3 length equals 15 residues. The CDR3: CASKFLAGTPYEQYV. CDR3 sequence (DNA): TGTGCCAGCAAGTTCTTAGCGGGGACCCCCTACGAGCAGTACGTC.

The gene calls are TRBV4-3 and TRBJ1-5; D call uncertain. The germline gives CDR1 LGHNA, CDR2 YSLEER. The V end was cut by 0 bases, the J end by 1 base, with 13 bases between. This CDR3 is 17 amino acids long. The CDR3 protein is CASSQDMSPRSNQPQHF. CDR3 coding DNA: TGCGCCAGCAGCCAAGATATGAGTCCCCGGAGCAATCAGCCCCAGCATTTT.

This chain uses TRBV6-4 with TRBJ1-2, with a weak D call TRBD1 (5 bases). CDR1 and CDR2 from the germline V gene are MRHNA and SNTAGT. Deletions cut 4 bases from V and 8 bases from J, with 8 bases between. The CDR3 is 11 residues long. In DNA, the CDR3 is TGTGCCAGCAGTGCGGGGGACGGCTACACCTTC. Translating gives CASSAGDGYTF.

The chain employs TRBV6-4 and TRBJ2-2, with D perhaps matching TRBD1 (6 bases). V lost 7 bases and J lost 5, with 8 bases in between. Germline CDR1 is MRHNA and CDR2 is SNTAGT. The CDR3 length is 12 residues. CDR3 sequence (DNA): TGTGCCAGCAACAGGGATACCGGGGAGCTGTTTTTT. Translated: CASNRDTGELFF.

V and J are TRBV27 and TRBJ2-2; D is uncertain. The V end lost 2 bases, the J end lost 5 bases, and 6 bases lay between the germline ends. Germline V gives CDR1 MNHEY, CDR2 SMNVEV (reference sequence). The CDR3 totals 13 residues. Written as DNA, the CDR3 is TGTGCCAGCAGTTTAACAGTAACCGGGGAGCTGTTTTTT. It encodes CASSLTVTGELFF.

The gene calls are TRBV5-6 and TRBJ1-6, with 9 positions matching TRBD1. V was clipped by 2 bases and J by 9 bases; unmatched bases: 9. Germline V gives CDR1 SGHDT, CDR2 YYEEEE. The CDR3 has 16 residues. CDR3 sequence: CASSFPPGQGLSPLHF. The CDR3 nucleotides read TGTGCCAGCAGCTTCCCCCCGGGACAGGGACTTTCACCCCTCCACTTT.

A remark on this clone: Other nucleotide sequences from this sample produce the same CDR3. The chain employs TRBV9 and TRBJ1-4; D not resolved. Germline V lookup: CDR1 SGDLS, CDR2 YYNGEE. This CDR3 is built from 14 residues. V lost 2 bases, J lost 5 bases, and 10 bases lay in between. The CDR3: CASSVGGFNEKLFF. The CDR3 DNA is TGTGCCAGCAGCGTCGGCGGATTCAATGAAAAACTGTTTTTT.

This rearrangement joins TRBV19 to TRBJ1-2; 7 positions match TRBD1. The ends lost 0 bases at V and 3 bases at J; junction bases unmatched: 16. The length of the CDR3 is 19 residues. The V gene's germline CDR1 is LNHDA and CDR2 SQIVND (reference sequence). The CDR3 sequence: CASSIDIPGQAENDYGYTF. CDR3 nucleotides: TGTGCCAGTAGTATAGATATCCCTGGACAGGCGGAGAATGACTATGGCTACACCTTC.

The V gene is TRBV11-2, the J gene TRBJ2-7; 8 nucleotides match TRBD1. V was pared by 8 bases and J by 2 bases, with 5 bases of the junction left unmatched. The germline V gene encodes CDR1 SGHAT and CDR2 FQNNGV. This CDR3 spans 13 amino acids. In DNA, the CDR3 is TGTGCCAGCCGCCGGACAGGGACCTACGAGCAGTACGTC. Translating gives CASRRTGTYEQYV.

The CDR3 region is CASSLGNRGGFNEQFF. CDR3 sequence (DNA): TGTGCCAGCAGCTTAGGAAACAGGGGAGGATTCAATGAGCAGTTCTTC. This chain uses TRBV11-3 with TRBJ2-1, with a possible D match to TRBD1 (7 bases). Trimming shortened V by 1 base and J by 6 bases, and 16 bases separated the two germline ends. The CDR3 sequence is 16 residues long. Germline V lookup: CDR1 SGHNT, CDR2 YENEEA.

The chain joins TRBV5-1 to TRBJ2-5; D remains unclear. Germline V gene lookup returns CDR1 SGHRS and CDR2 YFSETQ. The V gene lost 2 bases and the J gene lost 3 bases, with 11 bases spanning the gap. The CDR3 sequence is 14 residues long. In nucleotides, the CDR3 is TGCGCCAGCAGCTTCTCTGACTGGGAAGAGACCCAGTACTTC. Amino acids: CASSFSDWEETQYF. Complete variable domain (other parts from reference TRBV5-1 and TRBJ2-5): KAGVTQTPRYLIKTRGQQVTLSCSPISGHRSVSWYQQTPGQGLQFLFEYFSETQRNKGNFPGRFSGRQFSNSRSEMNVSTLELGDSALYLCASSFSDWEETQYFGPGTRLLVL.

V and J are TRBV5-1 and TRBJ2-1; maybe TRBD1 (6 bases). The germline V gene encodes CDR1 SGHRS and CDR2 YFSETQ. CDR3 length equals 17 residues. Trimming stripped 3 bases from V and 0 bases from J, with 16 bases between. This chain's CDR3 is CASSSYLDRSSYNEQFF. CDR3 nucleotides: TGCGCCAGCAGCTCCTACCTCGACAGGAGCTCCTACAATGAGCAGTTCTTC. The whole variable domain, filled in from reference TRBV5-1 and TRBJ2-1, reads KAGVTQTPRYLIKTRGQQVTLSCSPISGHRSVSWYQQTPGQGLQFLFEYFSETQRNKGNFPGRFSGRQFSNSRSEMNVSTLELGDSALYLCASSSYLDRSSYNEQFFGPGTRLTVL.

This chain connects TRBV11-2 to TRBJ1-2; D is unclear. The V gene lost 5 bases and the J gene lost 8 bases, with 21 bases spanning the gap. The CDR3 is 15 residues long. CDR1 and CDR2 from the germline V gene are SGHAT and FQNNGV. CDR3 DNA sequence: TGTGCCAGCAGCGAAGCGGCCCAGGACGGTCTCGGCTACACCTTC. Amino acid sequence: CASSEAAQDGLGYTF.

CDR3 DNA sequence: TGTGCCAGCAGTTTATCCCTCGGGAGGGTCGCCGGGGAGCTGTTTTTT. Its translation is CASSLSLGRVAGELFF. The chain recombines TRBV27 with TRBJ2-2; TRBD2 agrees at 8 bases. CDR3 length: 16 amino acids. The germline V gene has CDR1 MNHEY and CDR2 SMNVEV (reference sequence). V was clipped by 0 bases and J by 6 bases; unmatched bases: 6.